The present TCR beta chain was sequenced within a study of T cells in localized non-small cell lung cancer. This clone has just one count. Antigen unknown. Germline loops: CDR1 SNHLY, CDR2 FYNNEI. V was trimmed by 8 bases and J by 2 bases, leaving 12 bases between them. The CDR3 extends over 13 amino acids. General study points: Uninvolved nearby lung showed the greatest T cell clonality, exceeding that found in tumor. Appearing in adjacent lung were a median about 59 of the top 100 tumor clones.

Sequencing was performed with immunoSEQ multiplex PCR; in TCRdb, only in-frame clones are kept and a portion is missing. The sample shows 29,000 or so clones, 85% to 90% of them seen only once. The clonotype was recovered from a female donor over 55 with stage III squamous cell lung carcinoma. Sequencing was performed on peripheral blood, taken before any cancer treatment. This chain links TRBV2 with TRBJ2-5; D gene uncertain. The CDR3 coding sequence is TGTGCCAGCCCTAAACAAGATCAAGAGACCCAGTACTTC. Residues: CASPKQDQETQYF.